A single sample is the source of the 15 T cell receptor beta chains below, sequenced in a study of metastatic and nonmetastatic thyroid tumors. Prior to thyroid surgery, none of the patients had received any treatment. TCRdb used MiXCR to call clones anew from the PCR reads. The table has about 21,000 clones, around 12% seen once. The sequencing input was blood. Every receptor here comes from a female donor with papillary thyroid cancer or a benign thyroid nodule (not recorded which). Some clones in this sample may be carry-over from other donors' samples.

This clone was observed at least ten times. This chain connects TRBV20-1 to TRBJ1-2; D is unclear. The germline V gene has CDR1 DFQATT and CDR2 SNEGSKA (reference sequence). V lost 0 bases and J lost 4, with 9 bases in between. The CDR3 has 13 amino acids. As DNA, the CDR3 is TGCAGTGCTAGAGATAGCTTTGGCTATGGCTACACCTTC. Encoded protein: CSARDSFGYGYTF.

Many counts were recorded for this clone. A read error may explain this, as a much larger clone is one base away. V and J are TRBV6-1 and TRBJ1-4, with unresolved D. This CDR3 has 12 amino acids. Germline loops: CDR1 MNHNS, CDR2 SASEGT. The chain's CDR3 is CASSHVNEKPFF. The CDR3 DNA follows: TGTGCCAGCAGTCACGTTAATGAAAAACCGTTTTTT.

This clone was counted ten times or more. The rearrangement joins TRBV20-1 to TRBJ2-1; D may be TRBD2 (5 bases). V lost 6 bases to trimming and J lost 5 bases, with 14 bases between them. CDR1 and CDR2 (germline): DFQATT, SNEGSKA (reference sequence). The CDR3 totals 13 residues. CDR3 DNA sequence: TGCAGTGCAACTAGGTCGGTAAACAATGAGCAGTTCTTC. Protein sequence: CSATRSVNNEQFF.

This clone was seen repeatedly, ten times or more. The chain employs TRBV9 and TRBJ1-3, with no clear D. CDR3 length: 15 amino acids. Germline V lookup: CDR1 SGDLS, CDR2 YYNGEE. V lost 2 bases to trimming and J lost 2 bases, with 11 bases between them. This chain's CDR3 is CASSVEAGTGNTIYF. In DNA form, the CDR3 reads TGTGCCAGCAGCGTTGAGGCGGGTACTGGAAACACCATATATTTT.

This clone showed up many times. The chain recombines TRBV7-2 with TRBJ1-4; D might be TRBD1 (6 bases). The V and J ends lost 5 bases and 5 bases respectively, with 15 bases between them. Germline CDR1 reads SGHTA; CDR2 reads FQGNSA. CDR3 length: 15 residues. DNA of the CDR3: TGTGCCAGCAGCGCACAACAGGGAGGGAATGAAAAACTGTTTTTT. Amino acids: CASSAQQGGNEKLFF.

This clone was detected only a few times. This rearrangement joins TRBV27 to TRBJ2-2; TRBD1 matches at 10 bases. Germline CDR1 MNHEY, CDR2 SMNVEV (reference sequence). CDR3 length equals 18 residues. Losses at the gene ends were 8 bases for V and 4 bases for J; bases not matched to a gene: 16. This chain's CDR3 is CASARGTGVLLVTGELFF. The CDR3 bases are TGTGCCAGCGCAAGGGGGACAGGGGTCCTATTGGTCACCGGGGAGCTGTTTTTT.

This clone was picked up many times. V usage is TRBV19 and J usage is TRBJ2-5; the D gene is possibly TRBD1 (5 bases). Germline CDR1 LNHDA, CDR2 SQIVND (reference sequence). Trimming took off 5 bases at V and 4 bases at J, with 14 bases between the two ends. The CDR3 length is 14 residues. The chain's CDR3 is CASSFRGHGETQYF. The CDR3 DNA sequence: TGTGCCAGTAGTTTCCGAGGACACGGAGAGACCCAGTACTTC.

This clone has a handful of counts. The chain joins TRBV15 to TRBJ1-1; no clear D gene. V was pared by 11 bases and J by 0 bases, with 10 bases between. CDR3 length: 12 amino acids. Germline CDR1 is LNHNV and CDR2 is YYDKDF (reference sequence). The CDR3 nucleotides read TGTGCCTCTTTACATCTGAACACTGAAGCTTTCTTT. Translated, it gives CASLHLNTEAFF.

This clone was counted ten times or more. Other DNA sequences in the sample encode the same CDR3. V usage is TRBV3-1 and J usage is TRBJ1-3; D is undetermined. V was trimmed by 0 bases and J by 1 base, leaving 7 bases between them. Germline lookup yields CDR1 LGHDT and CDR2 YNNKEL (reference sequence). The CDR3 totals 15 residues. The CDR3 DNA reads as TGTGCCAGCAGCCAAGATCTCCTTTCTGGAAACACCATATATTTT. Protein sequence: CASSQDLLSGNTIYF.

In this sample, this clone turned up many times. The J gene is TRBJ1-4, the V gene TRBV5-1; D not certain. This CDR3 region has 16 residues. Germline V CDR1 and CDR2: SGHRS, YFSETQ. The V and J ends lost 3 bases and 0 bases respectively, with 12 bases between them. The CDR3 region has the DNA TGCGCCAGCAGCTCAGCCATGGGCCCAACTAATGAAAAACTGTTTTTT. Its translation: CASSSAMGPTNEKLFF. Supplemented by reference TRBV5-1 and TRBJ1-4, the full variable domain reads KAGVTQTPRYLIKTRGQQVTLSCSPISGHRSVSWYQQTPGQGLQFLFEYFSETQRNKGNFPGRFSGRQFSNSRSEMNVSTLELGDSALYLCASSSAMGPTNEKLFFGSGTQLSVL.

This clone was recorded many times. This sequence joins TRBV5-1 and TRBJ1-5; D is uncertain. The CDR3 length is 13 residues. With 4 bases removed from V and 2 bases from J, the gap between germline ends came to 7 bases. Germline values: CDR1 SGHRS, CDR2 YFSETQ. CDR3 DNA: TGCGCCAGCAGCCGGGAGGGCAATCAGCCCCAGCATTTT. Amino acid sequence: CASSREGNQPQHF.

The table lists this clone with many counts. V usage is TRBV4-3 and J usage is TRBJ2-1, with TRBD2 as a possible D gene (6 bases). V lost 1 base to trimming and J lost 9 bases, with 28 bases between them. The germline V gene has CDR1 LGHNA and CDR2 YSLEER. This CDR3 has 19 amino acids. CDR3 sequence: CASSQVGGLNGRTHGEQFF. For the CDR3, the DNA is TGCGCCAGCAGCCAAGTCGGAGGGTTAAACGGTAGAACACACGGTGAGCAGTTCTTC.

The V and J genes are TRBV15 and TRBJ2-5; weak D call: TRBD1 (6 bases). V was trimmed by 3 bases and J by 5 bases, leaving 13 bases between them. Germline loops: CDR1 LNHNV, CDR2 YYDKDF (reference sequence). The CDR3 is 14 residues long. This CDR3 is CATSRAGQLETQYF. CDR3 coding DNA: TGTGCCACCAGCAGGGCTGGACAGTTGGAGACCCAGTACTTC.

This clone was seen repeatedly, ten times or more. V and J are TRBV3-1 and TRBJ1-5, with 7 bases matching TRBD1. CDR3 length: 15 residues. V shed 4 bases and J 6 bases; nucleotides not matched to a gene: 9. Germline CDR1 and CDR2: LGHDT and YNNKEL (reference sequence). For the CDR3, the DNA is TGTGCCAGCAGCCGGCGACAGGGCGGTATTCAGCCCCAGCATTTT. Translation gives CASSRRQGGIQPQHF.

This clone was counted ten times or more. J is TRBJ1-6 and V is TRBV5-1, with D unclear. The CDR3 extends over 14 amino acids. V lost 4 bases to trimming and J lost 6 bases, with 11 bases between them. Germline-derived CDR1 and CDR2 are SGHRS and YFSETQ. The CDR3 sequence is CASSPSAGNSPLHF. CDR3 bases: TGCGCCAGCAGCCCCTCCGCGGGTAATTCACCCCTCCACTTT.